One sample yielded the 23 T cell receptor beta chains listed below, sequenced in a study of OX40 agonist ivuxolimab in advanced cancers. The protocol was immunoSEQ multiplex PCR, while the TCRdb copy is restricted to in-frame clones and leaves out a portion. The sample includes some 77,000 clones, 92% of them seen just once. The specimen was CD4+ or CD8+ T cells sorted from blood, collected in a trial of the OX40 agonist ivuxolimab. The receptors derive from an adult with an advanced solid tumor such as melanoma, head and neck, liver or kidney cancer.

The rearrangement uses TRBV27 and TRBJ1-4; the D gene is possibly TRBD1 (6 bases). Per the germline V gene, CDR1 is MNHEY and CDR2 is SMNVEV (reference sequence). The CDR3 length is 14 residues. With 3 bases removed from V and 8 bases from J, the gap between germline ends came to 13 bases. CDR3 DNA sequence: TGTGCCAGCAGTTTCTACAGGGTAGGAGAAAAACTGTTTTTT. This encodes CASSFYRVGEKLFF.

The rearrangement links TRBV11-2 to TRBJ2-1, with 15 nucleotides matching TRBD2. Germline V gene sequence: CDR1 SGHAT, CDR2 FQNNGV. The CDR3 runs to 16 residues. V lost 3 bases, J lost 8 bases, and 5 bases stayed unmatched. CDR3 region: CASSFFWTSGGDEQFF. CDR3 coding DNA: TGTGCCAGCAGCTTCTTCTGGACTAGCGGGGGGGATGAGCAGTTCTTC. The full variable domain, completed using reference TRBV11-2 and TRBJ2-1, is EAGVAQSPRYKIIEKRQSVAFWCNPISGHATLYWYQQILGQGPKLLIQFQNNGVVDDSQLPKDRFSAERLKGVDSTLKIQPAKLEDSAVYLCASSFFWTSGGDEQFFGPGTRLTVL.

This chain joins TRBV7-9 and TRBJ2-1; D not certain. This CDR3 comprises 12 residues. Per germline, CDR1 SEHNR and CDR2 FQNEAQ (reference sequence). Between the trimmed V and J ends, which lost 5 bases and 5 bases, there was a span of 7 bases. The CDR3 protein is CASSPTNNEQFF. The CDR3 DNA follows: TGTGCCAGCAGCCCTACGAACAATGAGCAGTTCTTC. The variable domain in full, completed from reference TRBV7-9 and TRBJ2-1, reads DTGVSQNPRHKITKRGQNVTFRCDPISEHNRLYWYRQTLGQGPEFLTYFQNEAQLEKSRLLSDRFSAERPKGSFSTLEIQRTEQGDSAMYLCASSPTNNEQFFGPGTRLTVL.

The gene calls are TRBV7-9 and TRBJ2-2; a weak D match, TRBD1 (5 bases). Germline-derived CDR1 and CDR2 are SEHNR and FQNEAQ (reference sequence). CDR3 length: 15 amino acids. V was clipped by 3 bases and J by 3 bases, with 11 bases between them. The DNA of the CDR3 is TGTGCCAGCAGCTTCCCTGACAGACACACCGGGGAGCTGTTTTTT. It specifies CASSFPDRHTGELFF.

The V and J genes are TRBV27 and TRBJ2-1; a weak D match, TRBD2 (6 bases). V lost 4 bases and J 0 bases, leaving 25 bases between the germline ends. The CDR3 spans 20 residues. Germline values: CDR1 MNHEY, CDR2 SMNVEV (reference sequence). The CDR3 spells CASSSPSLRVRAGSYNEQFF. The DNA of the CDR3 is TGTGCCAGCAGTTCGCCCTCTCTCCGGGTCCGAGCGGGCTCCTACAATGAGCAGTTCTTC.

V usage is TRBV5-3 and J usage is TRBJ2-7; either TRBD1 or TRBD2 may supply D (5 bases each). TRBV5-3 is an ORF, with its function uncertain. Trimming took off 0 bases at V and 5 bases at J, with 15 bases between the two ends. This CDR3 region has 15 residues. CDR3 region: CARSLAREKVHEQYF. CDR3 sequence (DNA): TGTGCCAGAAGCTTGGCCAGGGAGAAGGTCCACGAGCAGTACTTC.

This clone has just one count. The rearrangement uses TRBV4-1 and TRBJ1-1, with 8 bases aligning to TRBD1. The CDR3 length is 16 residues. The junction had 4 bases not matched to a gene; V was cut back by 1 base and J by 0 bases. Germline CDR1 reads MGHRA; CDR2 reads YSYEKL. The CDR3 reads CASSQVDRGMNTEAFF. CDR3 coding DNA: TGCGCCAGCAGCCAAGTAGACAGGGGCATGAACACTGAAGCTTTCTTT.

The chain couples TRBV27 to TRBJ2-1, with D tentatively TRBD1 or TRBD2 (6 bases each). CDR1 and CDR2 (germline): MNHEY, SMNVEV (reference sequence). The CDR3 contains 14 residues. V gave up 4 bases and J gave up 4 bases, with 11 bases separating them. CDR3 nucleotide sequence: TGTGCCAGCAGTTGGGGGGCGGATTACAATGAGCAGTTCTTC. It codes for CASSWGADYNEQFF.

This clone was seen more than once but under ten times. The chain carries TRBV9 and TRBJ1-1; 8 positions match TRBD1. The germline CDR1 and CDR2 sequences are SGDLS and YYNGEE. This CDR3 is 14 amino acids long. Trimming at V came to 2 bases and at J to 7 bases, leaving 7 bases not matched to a gene. The CDR3 here is CASSVGRGQGEAFF. CDR3 nucleotides: TGTGCCAGCAGCGTTGGCAGGGGGCAGGGTGAAGCTTTCTTT.

The rearrangement links TRBV11-2 to TRBJ2-7; no clear D gene. CDR3 length equals 15 residues. The ends were cut back, 5 bases at V and 1 base at J, with 15 bases in the middle. Germline V gene data show CDR1 as SGHAT and CDR2 as FQNNGV. The CDR3 reads CASSIPKGLSYEQYF. For the CDR3, the DNA is TGTGCCAGCAGCATTCCGAAGGGTTTATCCTACGAGCAGTACTTC.

V and J are TRBV7-9 and TRBJ1-6; D may be TRBD1 (5 bases). There are 15 residues in the CDR3. CDR1 SEHNR and CDR2 FQNEAQ come from the germline V gene (reference sequence). Trimming left V 7 bases short and J 0 bases short, with 10 bases between. The CDR3 reads CASKWGSSYNSPLHF. The DNA of the CDR3 is TGTGCCAGCAAATGGGGGAGCTCCTATAATTCACCCCTCCACTTT.

The chain links TRBV7-9 to TRBJ1-1, with a possible D match to TRBD1 (5 bases). Trimming removed 5 bases from V and 0 bases from J, with 13 bases in between. Germline V gives CDR1 SEHNR, CDR2 FQNEAQ (reference sequence). This CDR3 is 15 amino acids long. The CDR3 DNA reads as TGTGCCAGCAGCCCCGACGGGGCACTGAACACTGAAGCTTTCTTT. Amino acids: CASSPDGALNTEAFF. Full variable domain (rest looked up from reference TRBV7-9 and TRBJ1-1): DTGVSQNPRHKITKRGQNVTFRCDPISEHNRLYWYRQTLGQGPEFLTYFQNEAQLEKSRLLSDRFSAERPKGSFSTLEIQRTEQGDSAMYLCASSPDGALNTEAFFGQGTRLTVV.

J is TRBJ1-2 and V is TRBV27; 7 positions agree with TRBD1. The CDR3 runs 11 residues. Looked up from germline, CDR1 is MNHEY and CDR2 is SMNVEV (reference sequence). In DNA, the CDR3 is TGTGCAGTGGGACAGACCTATGGCTACACCTTC. It translates to CAVGQTYGYTF.

The chain recombines TRBV6-6 with TRBJ2-4; D gene uncertain. CDR1 and CDR2 (germline): MNHNY, SVGAGI (reference sequence). This CDR3 region has 12 residues. Trimming pared 0 bases from V and 7 bases from J, leaving 4 bases between. In DNA form, the CDR3 reads TGTGCCAGCAGTTACTCTCAGAACATTCAGTACTTC. Translation gives CASSYSQNIQYF.

This chain uses TRBV27 with TRBJ1-2; a possible D gene is TRBD1 (5 bases). This CDR3 is 15 amino acids long. Trimming took off 7 bases at V and 0 bases at J, with 15 bases between the two ends. CDR1 is MNHEY, CDR2 SMNVEV, per germline (reference sequence). The CDR3 sequence is CASIDAQVSNYGYTF. The DNA for the CDR3 is TGTGCCAGCATCGATGCACAGGTATCTAACTATGGCTACACCTTC.

Worth noting for this clone: A junction boundary mismatches the germline segment, possibly from a read error. The same CDR3 arises from other DNA sequences in this sample as well. J is TRBJ1-5 and V is TRBV19; TRBD1 matches at 7 bases. This CDR3 has 19 residues. In germline, CDR1 is LNHDA, CDR2 SQIVND (reference sequence). CDR3 sequence reads: CASSPSTGLLIHSNQPQHF. CDR3 coding DNA: TGTGCCAGTAGTCCTTCGACAGGGCTCCTAATCCATAGCAATCAGCCTCAGCATTTT.

This chain uses TRBV4-3 with TRBJ2-1, with TRBD2 identical over 7 bases. The CDR3 is 16 amino acids. J lost 6 bases, V lost 0 bases, and 8 bases had no gene match. Germline V CDR1 and CDR2: LGHNA, YSLEER. CDR3: CASSQDPRASGNEQFF. The CDR3 nucleotides read TGCGCCAGCAGCCAAGACCCTAGGGCTAGCGGCAATGAGCAGTTCTTC.

This clone was picked up one time. The J gene is TRBJ1-2, the V gene TRBV29-1; 9 bases are a match to TRBD1. J lost 2 bases, V lost 3 bases, and 4 bases had no gene match. Germline V gene lookup returns CDR1 SQVTM and CDR2 ANQGSEA. The CDR3 length is 14 residues. The CDR3 DNA reads as TGCAGCGTTGACGACAGGGGGAAAAACTATGGCTACACCTTC. It is translated as CSVDDRGKNYGYTF.

This clone was recorded a few times. Other nucleotide sequences from this sample produce the same CDR3. This sequence joins TRBV27 and TRBJ2-1, with D unresolved. The CDR3 is made up of 13 amino acids. The germline CDR1 and CDR2 sequences are MNHEY and SMNVEV (reference sequence). With 0 bases removed from V and 6 bases from J, the gap between germline ends came to 6 bases. DNA of the CDR3: TGTGCCAGCAGTTTATCGGGGTCCAATGAGCAGTTCTTC. Protein product: CASSLSGSNEQFF.

This chain joins TRBV10-3 and TRBJ2-1; 9 positions agree with TRBD2. CDR3 length equals 15 residues. The germline V gene has CDR1 ENHRY and CDR2 SYGVKD. With V trimmed by 6 bases and J by 5 bases, 8 bases remained unmatched. The CDR3 loop reads CAIRVAGAPDNEQFF. The CDR3 DNA follows: TGTGCCATCAGGGTAGCGGGGGCACCAGACAATGAGCAGTTCTTC.

The V gene is TRBV5-4, the J gene TRBJ2-7; D gene uncertain. The CDR3 sequence is 14 residues long. CDR1 and CDR2 (germline): SGHNT, YYREEE (reference sequence). Trimming pared 1 base from V and 3 bases from J, leaving 11 bases between. The CDR3 region has the DNA TGTGCCAGCAGCTTGATCAGCAGAAACTACGAGCAGTACTTC. Encoded protein: CASSLISRNYEQYF.

The rearrangement uses TRBV10-2 and TRBJ2-2; possibly TRBD1 for D (5 bases). CDR3 length equals 16 residues. V dropped 6 bases and J dropped 1 base, with 15 bases sitting between them. CDR1 is WSHSY and CDR2 is SAAADI in the germline V gene. CDR3 protein: CASRPDTTVNTGELFF. The CDR3 DNA is TGCGCCAGCAGACCGGACACGACGGTGAACACCGGGGAGCTGTTTTTT.

This clone was counted once. The chain joins TRBV25-1 to TRBJ2-3, with D perhaps TRBD2 (6 bases). The CDR3 consists of 16 residues. The germline V gene has CDR1 MGHDK and CDR2 SYGVNS. Trimming pared 0 bases from V and 5 bases from J, leaving 15 bases between. The CDR3 loop reads CASSEYIGTVGDTQYF. The CDR3 DNA follows: TGTGCCAGCAGTGAATATATTGGGACTGTGGGAGATACGCAGTATTTT.